A selection of T cell receptor beta chains follows, all from one sample in a study of Graves' ophthalmopathy and Graves' hyperthyroidism. TCRdb re-called the multiplex PCR reads through MiXCR, storing one row per CDR3 protein. The sample has some 360,000 distinct CDR3 sequences, roughly a sixth seen once. Sequencing used peripheral blood. The source is an adult woman with stable Graves' hyperthyroidism. Both conserved end residues are part of each CDR3. Fields, in order: clone size, V gene, D gene, J gene, CDR3 DNA, CDR3 protein. A D gene is named only where the DNA matches it firmly. Size is stated for part of the rows, as once, few or many counts, or as a class when the clone is expanded.

many	TRBV6-2/TRBV6-3	NA	TRBJ2-7	TGTGCCAGCAGTTACTCGTGGGCCAAGAACAACGAGCAGTACTTC	CASSYSWAKNNEQYF
few	TRBV6-2/TRBV6-3	TRBD1	TRBJ1-1	TGTGCCAGCAGTTACCCAGGGACAGGGGGCTTTTACACTGAAGCTTTCTTT	CASSYPGTGGFYTEAFF
many	TRBV29-1	NA	TRBJ2-7	TGCAGCGCGTTCGGTATGGGGGAGCAGTACTTC	CSAFGMGEQYF
many	TRBV4-2	TRBD2	TRBJ2-7	TGTGCCAGCAGCCAAGATTTGGGCGGGAGGGATAGCTCCTACGAGCAGTACTTC	CASSQDLGGRDSSYEQYF
NA	TRBV7-2	NA	TRBJ2-7	TGTGCCAGCAGCTTAGCGACCGGGGTCTCCTACGAGCAGTACTTC	CASSLATGVSYEQYF
once	TRBV12-3/TRBV12-4	TRBD1	TRBJ2-5	TGTGCCAGCAGTTTGAGGGTTCTAGGGGGCCGTGAAGAGACCCAGTACTTC	CASSLRVLGGREETQYF
NA	TRBV6-1	NA	TRBJ1-1	TGTGCCAGCAGTAGGGACAATCAAATTGAAGCTTTCTTT	CASSRDNQIEAFF
many	TRBV28	NA	TRBJ2-7	TGTGCCAGCGTCAGCTCAACCTACGAGCAGTACTTC	CASVSSTYEQYF
many	TRBV28	TRBD1	TRBJ2-5	TGTGCCAGCAGTTTATGGAATAAACGGAGGGACAGGGGACTCGAGACCCAGTACTTC	CASSLWNKRRDRGLETQYF
NA	TRBV12-3/TRBV12-4	NA	TRBJ2-2	TGTGCCAGCAGTTTAGGGGCTAGCACCGGGGAGCTGTTTTTT	CASSLGASTGELFF
many	TRBV6-2/TRBV6-3	TRBD1	TRBJ2-6	TGTGCCAGCAGTACCACGACAGGGGAAGGGGTCTCTGGGGCCAACGTCCTGACTTTC	CASSTTTGEGVSGANVLTF
many	TRBV9	NA	TRBJ2-7	TGTGCCAGCAGCATCGGCAGCGGAGTCCACTACGAGCAGTACTTC	CASSIGSGVHYEQYF
few	TRBV19	TRBD2	TRBJ2-7	TGTGCCAGTAGTATAAAGTATGGCGGGAGCGGATATTGGACCTACGAGCAGTACTTC	CASSIKYGGSGYWTYEQYF
many	TRBV12-3/TRBV12-4	TRBD2	TRBJ2-6	TGTGCTTCTCGACAGAGCCGCGGGGGTCTTGGGGCCAACGTCCTGACTTTC	CASRQSRGGLGANVLTF
NA	TRBV11-1	NA	TRBJ2-2	TGTGCCAGCAGTCCCCGGATCGGAGATAGGAACACCGGGGAGCTGTTTTTT	CASSPRIGDRNTGELFF
many	TRBV2	TRBD2	TRBJ2-5	TGTGCCAGCAGTCCCCCCTTTAGCGGGATGAGAGAGACCCAGTACTTC	CASSPPFSGMRETQYF
many	TRBV12-3/TRBV12-4	TRBD1	TRBJ1-1	TGTGCCAGCAGTCCCCGACCAAGACAGGGGGCTGAAGCTTTCTTT	CASSPRPRQGAEAFF
many	TRBV20-1	NA	TRBJ2-5	TGCAGTGCTAGCTACTCCGGGACCTTGGAGACCCAGTACTTC	CSASYSGTLETQYF
many	TRBV6-5	NA	TRBJ2-7	TGTGCCAGCAGTTTACAGGGTAGCGAGCAGTACTTC	CASSLQGSEQYF
many	TRBV6-2/TRBV6-3	NA	TRBJ1-1	TGTGCCAGCAGAAAGGGGGAGAAGAACACTGAAGCTTTCTTT	CASRKGEKNTEAFF
many	TRBV10-1	TRBD2	TRBJ2-7	TGCGCCAGGCTAAGAGGGCGGGAGGAGACCTACGAGCAGTACTTC	CARLRGREETYEQYF
NA	TRBV7-2	NA	TRBJ2-7	TGTGCCAGCAGCCAAGGGGGTCGCTACGAGCAGTACTTC	CASSQGGRYEQYF
many	TRBV30	NA	TRBJ1-1	TGTGCCTGGAGCGGAGACAGAGAGACTGAAGCTTTCTTT	CAWSGDRETEAFF
few	TRBV7-2	TRBD1	TRBJ2-3	TGTGCCAGCAGCCGGACAGGGAGCACAGATACGCAGTATTTT	CASSRTGSTDTQYF
few	TRBV3-1	TRBD1	TRBJ2-7	TGTGCCAGCGCCTCCGGGACAGTTAACGAGCAGTACTTC	CASASGTVNEQYF
many	TRBV30	TRBD2	TRBJ2-5	TGTGCCTGGATGGATAAAGGTTCGGGCAGGGAGGGAAGAGAGACCCAGTACTTC	CAWMDKGSGREGRETQYF
few	TRBV12-3/TRBV12-4	TRBD2	TRBJ2-7	TGTGCCAGCAGTTCGACCCCCCGGGGGGGGGACGTCTCCTACGAGCAGTACTTC	CASSSTPRGGDVSYEQYF
many	TRBV25-1	TRBD1	TRBJ1-2	TGTGCCAGCAGTGACTGGACAGGGGTTAACTATGGCTACACCTTC	CASSDWTGVNYGYTF
many	TRBV9	NA	TRBJ2-5	TGTGCCAGCAGCGTAGCTGATAGCGGCTTCCAAGAGACCCAGTACTTC	CASSVADSGFQETQYF
many	TRBV7-3	TRBD2	TRBJ2-5	TGTGCCAGCAGCCCCCAGGCCGGGACTAGCTTTGAGACCCAGTACTTC	CASSPQAGTSFETQYF
many	TRBV19	NA	TRBJ1-6	TGTGCCAGTAGTATCGAGGGAGGTTCACCCCTCCACTTT	CASSIEGGSPLHF
many	TRBV20-1	NA	TRBJ2-7	TGCAGTGCTAAACCCGCCCCTACCTCGACTTCTCTCGCCTACGAGCAGTACTTC	CSAKPAPTSTSLAYEQYF
many	TRBV6-5	NA	TRBJ2-3	TGTGCCAGCAGTTACTCGAGTAGCGGCGGTACGCAGTATTTT	CASSYSSSGGTQYF
NA	TRBV28	TRBD1	TRBJ2-7	TGTGCCAGCAGTTTTAGGGACAGGGGGCAAGCCTACGAGCAGTACTTC	CASSFRDRGQAYEQYF
many	TRBV11-3	TRBD1	TRBJ1-3	TGTGCCAGCAGCTTAGGGGACAGGGGTTCTGGAAACACCATATATTTT	CASSLGDRGSGNTIYF
many	TRBV29-1	TRBD2	TRBJ2-7	TGCAGCGCGGCGGGGGGTTCCTCCTACGAGCAGTACTTC	CSAAGGSSYEQYF
many	TRBV27	NA	TRBJ1-5	TGTGCCAGCAGTTCCTTGGACGGGCAGCCCCAGCATTTT	CASSSLDGQPQHF
many	TRBV19	NA	TRBJ1-5	TGTGCCAGTAGCCCGGAGGGGAATCAGCCCCAGCATTTT	CASSPEGNQPQHF
few	TRBV11-2	NA	TRBJ1-5	TGTGCCAGCAGCACAAACCTTGGGGGGGGTTGGCAGCCCCAGCATTTT	CASSTNLGGGWQPQHF
few	TRBV19	TRBD2	TRBJ2-2	TGTGCCAGTAGTCGGACTAGAATCACCGGGGAGCTGTTTTTT	CASSRTRITGELFF
many	TRBV30	NA	TRBJ1-2	TGTGCCTGGAGTATAGGAAGCTATGGCTACACCTTC	CAWSIGSYGYTF
many	TRBV29-1	NA	TRBJ1-5	TGCAGCGTGGGGGAAAATCAGCCCCAGCATTTT	CSVGENQPQHF
NA	TRBV18	TRBD1	TRBJ1-3	TGTGCCAGCTCACCACCGAACCGACAGGGTAGATCTGGAAACACCATATATTTT	CASSPPNRQGRSGNTIYF